The 24 T cell receptor beta chains below come from one sample, sequenced in a study of cytomegalovirus exposure and HLA in healthy donors. Researchers ran the PCR with 60 Vbeta and 13 Jbeta primers. Here immunoSEQ multiplex PCR was the method, and the copy in TCRdb shows in-frame clones only, minus some. The sample shows about 120,000 clones, about 80% of them seen only once. What was sequenced was PBMCs. These receptors came from a woman aged 18 to 35 in good health and CMV-seronegative.

The chain carries TRBV6-6 and TRBJ2-2, with TRBD2 matching over 13 bases. The CDR3 runs to 15 residues. Germline CDR1 is MNHNY and CDR2 is SVGAGI (reference sequence). With V trimmed by 5 bases and J by 5 bases, 2 bases remained unmatched. The CDR3 DNA reads as TGTGCCAGCAGTGTGACTAGCGGGGGGACCGGGGAGCTGTTTTTT. Residues: CASSVTSGGTGELFF.

V usage is TRBV4-1 and J usage is TRBJ2-1; the D gene is possibly TRBD1 (6 bases). This CDR3 comprises 14 residues. Looked up from germline, CDR1 is MGHRA and CDR2 is YSYEKL. V lost 3 bases and J 3 bases, leaving 9 bases between the germline ends. CDR3 residues: CASSHPRGYNEQFF. The CDR3 DNA reads TGCGCCAGCAGCCACCCCAGGGGCTACAATGAGCAGTTCTTC.

This clone was detected once. V and J are TRBV12-5 and TRBJ1-2; D not resolved. The CDR3 has 12 amino acids. Trimming took 5 bases from V and 8 from J, leaving 12 bases between them. Germline assignment: CDR1 LGHNT and CDR2 FRNRAP. The CDR3, as DNA: TGTGCTAGTGGTACTGAGGGTGGCGGCTACACCTTC. Encoded protein: CASGTEGGGYTF. The entire variable domain, with the rest obtained from reference TRBV12-5 and TRBJ1-2, is as follows: DARVTQTPRHKVTEMGQEVTMRCQPILGHNTVFWYRQTMMQGLELLAYFRNRAPLDDSGMPKDRFSAEMPDATLATLKIQPSEPRDSAVYFCASGTEGGGYTFGSGTRLTVV.

This clone was detected a few times. CDR3 in amino acids: CAISGGGSGTEAFF. Written as DNA, the CDR3 is TGTGCCATCAGTGGCGGGGGCAGCGGGACTGAAGCTTTCTTT. The rearrangement links TRBV10-3 to TRBJ1-1; weak D call: TRBD1 (6 bases). CDR1 is ENHRY, CDR2 SYGVKD, per germline. Trimming left V 4 bases short and J 5 bases short, with 14 bases between. The CDR3 is 14 residues long.

The rearrangement joins TRBV5-6 to TRBJ1-5, with D hard to call. V shed 4 bases and J shed 4 bases, with 12 bases lying between them. The CDR3 consists of 14 residues. CDR1 and CDR2 (germline): SGHDT, YYEEEE. Here the CDR3 DNA reads TGTGCCAGCAGCCCCCCGGGAGCAAATCAGCCCCAGCATTTT. It codes for CASSPPGANQPQHF.

This clone was seen once. This chain connects TRBV6-5 to TRBJ2-1; a possible D gene is TRBD2 (5 bases). This CDR3 region has 13 residues. The germline V gene has CDR1 MNHEY and CDR2 SVGAGI. V lost 4 bases to trimming and J lost 9 bases, with 13 bases between them. CDR3 nucleotide sequence: TGTGCCAGCAGTTCCGCAGGACTCGGTGAGCAGTTCTTC. Its protein product is CASSSAGLGEQFF.

In its sample, this clone was seen once. The chain uses TRBV9 and TRBJ1-2; a weak D match, TRBD1 (5 bases). The V end was cut by 6 bases, the J end by 1 base, with 10 bases between. The germline gives CDR1 SGDLS, CDR2 YYNGEE. The CDR3 covers 13 residues. In nucleotides, the CDR3 is TGTGCCAGCACCACAGGCCTTAACTATGGCTACACCTTC. Protein product: CASTTGLNYGYTF.

V is TRBV5-1 and J is TRBJ2-7; maybe TRBD1 (5 bases). The germline V gene has CDR1 SGHRS and CDR2 YFSETQ. CDR3 length equals 11 residues. Between the trimmed V and J ends, which lost 2 bases and 8 bases, there was a span of 8 bases. The CDR3 DNA follows: TGCGCCAGCAGCTTAGACAGACAGCAGTACTTC. Residues: CASSLDRQQYF.

V is TRBV7-2 and J is TRBJ2-7; 11 nucleotides match TRBD2. CDR1 and CDR2 (germline): SGHTA, FQGNSA. This CDR3 comprises 14 residues. Losses at the gene ends were 5 bases for V and 2 bases for J; bases not matched to a gene: 2. The CDR3 DNA reads TGTGCCAGCAGCCTTAGCGGGAGGGCCTACGAGCAGTACTTC. This encodes CASSLSGRAYEQYF.

This rearrangement joins TRBV25-1 to TRBJ2-2; no reliable D call. V lost 5 bases, J lost 1 base, and 11 bases lay in between. The germline V gene has CDR1 MGHDK and CDR2 SYGVNS. This CDR3 comprises 15 residues. CDR3 in DNA: TGTGCCAGCAGTCACAACCCAGGGAACACCGGGGAGCTGTTTTTT. It codes for CASSHNPGNTGELFF.

This chain joins TRBV15 and TRBJ1-5, with 9 positions matching TRBD1. The CDR3 sequence is 17 residues long. Losses at the gene ends were 1 base for V and 4 bases for J; bases not matched to a gene: 8. Germline V gene sequence: CDR1 LNHNV, CDR2 YYDKDF (reference sequence). CDR3 coding DNA: TGTGCCACCAGCAGAGGGACAGGGGCCCCAATAAATCAGCCCCAGCATTTT. It specifies CATSRGTGAPINQPQHF.

This chain uses TRBV12-5 with TRBJ2-7; weak D call: TRBD2 (6 bases). The CDR3 consists of 14 residues. CDR1 and CDR2 from the germline V gene are LGHNT and FRNRAP. Trimming shortened V by 6 bases and J by 0 bases, and 12 bases separated the two germline ends. The DNA for the CDR3 is TGTGCTAGTGGCAGGGACTTCCCCTCCTACGAGCAGTACTTC. Its translation is CASGRDFPSYEQYF.

J is TRBJ2-7 and V is TRBV19; D possibly corresponds to TRBD2 (7 bases). CDR1 and CDR2 from the germline V gene are LNHDA and SQIVND (reference sequence). Trimming left V 5 bases short and J 4 bases short, with 24 bases between. The CDR3 consists of 17 residues. The CDR3 region has the DNA TGTGCCAGTAGTGAGACTAGCCCGGGACATTTACCGTACGAGCAGTACTTC. Translated: CASSETSPGHLPYEQYF.

The J gene is TRBJ1-1, the V gene TRBV27; a weak D match, TRBD1 (5 bases). Between the trimmed V and J ends, which lost 5 bases and 5 bases, there was a span of 12 bases. Germline V gene lookup returns CDR1 MNHEY and CDR2 SMNVEV (reference sequence). The CDR3 is 13 amino acids. The CDR3 DNA follows: TGTGCCAGCAGTATCTCAGGGAAAACTGAAGCTTTCTTT. Translated, it gives CASSISGKTEAFF.

CDR3 protein: CASSDLTGAQPQHF. The CDR3 DNA sequence: TGTGCCAGCAGTGACCTGACAGGGGCTCAGCCCCAGCATTTT. The chain uses TRBV2 and TRBJ1-5; 8 nucleotides match TRBD1. CDR1 and CDR2 (germline): SNHLY, FYNNEI. The CDR3 length is 14 residues. The ends lost 3 bases at V and 6 bases at J; junction bases unmatched: 4.

The chain recombines TRBV19 with TRBJ2-3; TRBD2 is a possible D gene (6 bases). Deletions cut 4 bases from V and 4 bases from J, with 12 bases between. Germline CDR1 reads LNHDA; CDR2 reads SQIVND (reference sequence). The CDR3 extends over 14 amino acids. CDR3 in DNA: TGTGCCAGTAGTACTTTATCTAGCGCAGATACGCAGTATTTT. This gives the protein CASSTLSSADTQYF.

V is TRBV2 and J is TRBJ1-5; D might be TRBD1 (6 bases). This CDR3 contains 13 residues. Germline CDR1 is SNHLY and CDR2 is FYNNEI. V lost 8 bases to trimming and J lost 7 bases, with 15 bases between them. The CDR3 is CASELSGGQPQHF. CDR3 DNA sequence: TGTGCCAGCGAGCTAAGCGGGGGCCAGCCCCAGCATTTT.

The chain recombines TRBV5-1 with TRBJ1-1; the match to TRBD1 covers 7 bases. CDR1 is SGHRS, CDR2 YFSETQ, per germline. There are 17 residues in the CDR3. V shed 4 bases and J 0 bases; nucleotides not matched to a gene: 12. CDR3 sequence (DNA): TGCGCCAGCAGCCCGGGACAGTCAAGGAGAATGAACACTGAAGCTTTCTTT. This encodes CASSPGQSRRMNTEAFF.

This chain connects TRBV6-1 to TRBJ1-5; weak D call: TRBD1 (6 bases). V lost 6 bases to trimming and J lost 4 bases, with 13 bases between them. This CDR3 is built from 14 residues. Looked up from germline, CDR1 is MNHNS and CDR2 is SASEGT. CDR3 region: CASRGGGGNQPQHF. CDR3 DNA: TGTGCCAGCAGAGGAGGGGGGGGGAATCAGCCCCAGCATTTT.

The chain couples TRBV2 to TRBJ1-2; weak D call: TRBD1 (6 bases). V gave up 6 bases and J gave up 6 bases, with 17 bases separating them. The CDR3 has 14 residues. Germline lookup yields CDR1 SNHLY and CDR2 FYNNEI. Written as DNA, the CDR3 is TGTGCCAGCAGCTTGAGGGGGGGAAGGGATGGCTACACCTTC. The encoded protein is CASSLRGGRDGYTF.

This clone was seen more than once but under ten times. The chain employs TRBV5-1 and TRBJ2-3; 9 bases line up with TRBD1. Germline V CDR1 and CDR2: SGHRS, YFSETQ. This CDR3 contains 18 residues. V dropped 0 bases and J dropped 0; count of bases not matched to a gene: 8. The CDR3 bases are TGCGCCAGCAGCTTGGCCCTACAGGGGGCCCAAAGCACAGATACGCAGTATTTT. This encodes CASSLALQGAQSTDTQYF. The full variable domain, in which reference TRBV5-1 and TRBJ2-3 provide the parts outside the CDR3, is KAGVTQTPRYLIKTRGQQVTLSCSPISGHRSVSWYQQTPGQGLQFLFEYFSETQRNKGNFPGRFSGRQFSNSRSEMNVSTLELGDSALYLCASSLALQGAQSTDTQYFGPGTRLTVL.

The chain couples TRBV5-1 to TRBJ2-1, with 8 bases aligning to TRBD2. CDR1 and CDR2 from the germline V gene are SGHRS and YFSETQ. Unmatched junction bases numbered 6, after V lost 3 bases and J lost 4 bases. The CDR3 has 15 residues. The DNA of the CDR3 is TGCGCCAGCAGCTCTACTAGCGGAGGGTACAATGAGCAGTTCTTC. Translation: CASSSTSGGYNEQFF.

This clone was seen a few times. The J gene is TRBJ2-4, the V gene TRBV30, with a weak D call TRBD1 (6 bases). The CDR3 is 15 amino acids. Germline V gives CDR1 GTSNPN, CDR2 SVGIG (reference sequence). The ends were cut back, 1 base at V and 5 bases at J, with 15 bases in the middle. The CDR3 spells CAWSAHRPGENIQYF. The CDR3 DNA reads as TGTGCCTGGAGTGCCCATAGACCAGGGGAAAACATTCAGTACTTC.

The chain links TRBV27 to TRBJ1-4; tentative D call: TRBD1 (6 bases). The V and J ends lost 4 bases and 7 bases respectively, with 10 bases between them. This CDR3 has 13 residues. Germline V CDR1 and CDR2: MNHEY, SMNVEV (reference sequence). CDR3 region: CASSYREGEKLFF. CDR3 nucleotide sequence: TGTGCCAGCAGTTACAGGGAAGGTGAAAAACTGTTTTTT.